This T cell receptor (beta chain) was retrieved from a study of T-cell memory formation after mild COVID-19. The study, taken as a whole, reports: Clones contracting over day 15 to 85 were CD4/CD8 balanced, with later expanders leaning CD4+. Among CD4+ contracting clones, most were CM and EM, and CD8+ ones EMRA.

The table lists this clonotype with a few counts. Antigen specificity is unknown. TCRdb ran MiXCR on the 5' RACE reads and lists one entry per CDR3 protein. The sample yields a few hundred thousand distinct CDR3 sequences, approximately 24% seen once. Between the trimmed V and J ends, which lost 5 bases and 7 bases, there was a span of 8 bases. This CDR3 contains 10 residues. Germline values: CDR1 SQVTM, CDR2 ANQGSEA. Sequencing was performed on PBMCs or a T cell subset sorted from them (not recorded which). This receptor was obtained from an adult woman who had mild COVID-19 (a few samples of this study predate the infection). Cell type and time point are not known. The J gene is TRBJ1-1, the V gene TRBV29-1; weak D call: TRBD1 (5 bases). CDR3 loop: CSVSTGEAFF. In nucleotides, the CDR3 is TGCAGCGTTTCCACAGGTGAAGCTTTCTTT. The full variable domain, rest sourced from reference TRBV29-1 and TRBJ1-1, is SAVISQKPSRDICQRGTSLTIQCQVDSQVTMMFWYRQQPGQSLTLIATANQGSEATYESGFVIDKFPISRPNLTFSTLTVSNMSPEDSSIYLCSVSTGEAFFGQGTRLTVV.